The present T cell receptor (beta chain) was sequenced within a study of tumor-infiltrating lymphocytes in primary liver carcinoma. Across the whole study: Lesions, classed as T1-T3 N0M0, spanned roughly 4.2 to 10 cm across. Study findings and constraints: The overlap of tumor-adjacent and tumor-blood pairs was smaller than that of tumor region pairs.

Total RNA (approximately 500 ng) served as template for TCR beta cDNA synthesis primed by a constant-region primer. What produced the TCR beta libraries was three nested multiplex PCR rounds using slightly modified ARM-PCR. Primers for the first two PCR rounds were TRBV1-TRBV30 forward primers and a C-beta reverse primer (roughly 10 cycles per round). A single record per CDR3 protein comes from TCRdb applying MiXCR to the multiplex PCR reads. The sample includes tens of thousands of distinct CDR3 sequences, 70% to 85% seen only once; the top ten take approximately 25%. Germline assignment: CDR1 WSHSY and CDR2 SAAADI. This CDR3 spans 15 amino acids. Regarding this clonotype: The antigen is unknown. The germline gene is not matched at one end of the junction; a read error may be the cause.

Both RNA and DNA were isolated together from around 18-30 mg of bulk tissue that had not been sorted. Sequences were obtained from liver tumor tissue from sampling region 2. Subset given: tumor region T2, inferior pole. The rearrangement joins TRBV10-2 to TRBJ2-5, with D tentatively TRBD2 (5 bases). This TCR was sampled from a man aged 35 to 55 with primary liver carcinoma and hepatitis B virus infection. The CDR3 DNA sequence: TGCGCCAGCAGTGAAGGACTGCCCATCCATGAGACCCAGCACTTC. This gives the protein CASSEGLPIHETQHF.